The 24 T cell receptor beta chains listed next were all sequenced from one sample in a study of T cell changes during pregnancy in multiple sclerosis. Sequenced by immunoSEQ multiplex PCR; TCRdb stores in-frame clones only, minus some. The table lists approximately 43,000 clones, around 95% of them singletons. Source: CD8+ T cells from peripheral blood mononuclear cells, taken after pregnancy. Receptor source: a female donor with multiple sclerosis, enrolled in a pregnancy study.

The chain carries TRBV7-8 and TRBJ2-3; TRBD1 agrees at 8 bases. The ends lost 3 bases at V and 0 bases at J; junction bases unmatched: 2. The CDR3 contains 15 residues. Germline CDR1 reads SGHVS; CDR2 reads FQNEAQ. In DNA form, the CDR3 reads TGTGCCAGCAGCTTGACAGGGGCTAGCACAGATACGCAGTATTTT. Translating it yields CASSLTGASTDTQYF.

This clone was recorded a few times. The rearrangement uses TRBV7-8 and TRBJ1-5, with D hard to call. Germline V gene lookup returns CDR1 SGHVS and CDR2 FQNEAQ. Trimming shortened V by 5 bases and J by 5 bases, and 10 bases separated the two germline ends. The CDR3 is 13 amino acids. The CDR3 loop reads CASSQQYDQPQHF. The CDR3 bases are TGTGCCAGCAGCCAACAGTACGATCAGCCCCAGCATTTT.

This chain uses TRBV7-2 with TRBJ2-3, with D maybe TRBD1 (5 bases). The germline CDR1 and CDR2 sequences are SGHTA and FQGNSA. This CDR3 comprises 14 residues. With 8 bases removed from V and 4 bases from J, the gap between germline ends came to 16 bases. CDR3 amino acids: CASENRITPDTQYF. CDR3 in DNA: TGTGCCAGCGAAAACAGGATAACCCCAGATACGCAGTATTTT.

The V and J genes are TRBV2 and TRBJ2-7, with a tentative D call TRBD1 (6 bases). Between the trimmed V and J ends, which lost 2 bases and 0 bases, there was a span of 23 bases. The CDR3 covers 19 residues. CDR1 is SNHLY, CDR2 FYNNEI, per germline. The CDR3 region is CASSEYGVLGQGSSYEQYF. CDR3 coding DNA: TGTGCCAGCAGTGAATACGGGGTTTTAGGGCAGGGGAGCTCCTACGAGCAGTACTTC.

The rearrangement links TRBV19 to TRBJ1-2; TRBD1 might be the D (5 bases). The V and J ends lost 3 bases and 6 bases respectively, with 20 bases between them. CDR1 is LNHDA, CDR2 SQIVND, per germline (reference sequence). The CDR3 spans 16 residues. This CDR3 reads CASSMDMVGVSDGYTF. In nucleotides, the CDR3 is TGTGCCAGTAGTATGGACATGGTTGGGGTTAGTGATGGCTACACCTTC. Drawing the rest from reference TRBV19 and TRBJ1-2, the complete variable domain is DGGITQSPKYLFRKEGQNVTLSCEQNLNHDAMYWYRQDPGQGLRLIYYSQIVNDFQKGDIAEGYSVSREKKESFPLTVTSAQKNPTAFYLCASSMDMVGVSDGYTFGSGTRLTVV.

In its sample, this clone was seen a few times. This rearrangement joins TRBV11-1 to TRBJ2-7; possibly TRBD1 for D (5 bases). Germline V lookup: CDR1 SGHAT, CDR2 FQDESV (reference sequence). This CDR3 contains 13 residues. Trimming stripped 5 bases from V and 2 bases from J, with 10 bases between. The CDR3 DNA reads TGTGCCAGCAGCACAGGACCGGCCTACGAGCAGTACTTC. It codes for CASSTGPAYEQYF. Full variable domain (remainder filled in from reference TRBV11-1 and TRBJ2-7): EAEVAQSPRYKITEKSQAVAFWCDPISGHATLYWYRQILGQGPELLVQFQDESVVDDSQLPKDRFSAERLKGVDSTLKIQPAELGDSAMYLCASSTGPAYEQYFGPGTRLTVT.

The J gene is TRBJ1-4, the V gene TRBV19; TRBD1 is a possible D gene (5 bases). Germline V gives CDR1 LNHDA, CDR2 SQIVND (reference sequence). CDR3 size: 14 residues. V gave up 1 base and J gave up 8 bases, with 11 bases separating them. The CDR3 region is CASSIGGRGEKLFF. The CDR3 nucleotides are TGTGCCAGTAGTATAGGGGGTAGGGGCGAAAAACTGTTTTTT.

This chain connects TRBV29-1 to TRBJ1-1, with D maybe TRBD1 (5 bases). CDR1 and CDR2 (germline): SQVTM, ANQGSEA. CDR3 length equals 14 residues. V lost 7 bases and J lost 4, with 19 bases in between. The CDR3 nucleotides read TGCAGCGCTCGGGCTGGGGGAGGCTCCACTGAAGCTTTCTTT. Translating gives CSARAGGGSTEAFF.

J is TRBJ2-2 and V is TRBV9; D remains unclear. In germline, CDR1 is SGDLS, CDR2 YYNGEE. Trimming left V 6 bases short and J 2 bases short, with 11 bases between. The CDR3 is 14 residues long. In nucleotides, the CDR3 is TGTGCCAGCACGAGGAGAGTTAACACCGGGGAGCTGTTTTTT. Its translation: CASTRRVNTGELFF.

The rearrangement links TRBV4-2 to TRBJ2-1; 14 bases match TRBD2. J gave up 10 bases and V 0 bases, and 5 bases lay outside the gene matches. Germline CDR1 and CDR2: LGHNA and YNFKEQ. There are 16 residues in the CDR3. The CDR3 reads CASSQETSGGAEEQFF. Written as DNA, the CDR3 is TGTGCCAGCAGCCAAGAGACTAGCGGGGGGGCCGAGGAGCAGTTCTTC.

The genes are TRBV2 and TRBJ2-7, with 7 bases identical to TRBD2. The germline gives CDR1 SNHLY, CDR2 FYNNEI. The ends lost 10 bases at V and 5 bases at J; junction bases unmatched: 8. The CDR3 extends over 12 amino acids. CDR3 coding DNA: TGTGCCATCCTATCGCGGGGGAACGAGCAGTACTTC. It encodes CAILSRGNEQYF.

The chain has TRBV27 and TRBJ2-1; TRBD2 matches 12 bases. V shed 3 bases, J shed 2 bases, and the junction held 5 bases outside the gene matches. This CDR3 comprises 17 residues. Germline CDR1 and CDR2: MNHEY and SMNVEV (reference sequence). Here the CDR3 DNA reads TGTGCCAGCAGTTTCCACCTAGCGGGAGGGACCTACAATGAGCAGTTCTTC. Its translation: CASSFHLAGGTYNEQFF.

The V and J genes are TRBV21-1 and TRBJ2-7; the table's D gene call, TRBD1, was not cross checked with the DNA. TRBV21-1 is a pseudogene. This CDR3 is 19 amino acids long. The CDR3 coding sequence is TGTGCCAGCAGCAAAGTGGCCCCTCCCCGCATCATCCGAACCTACGAGCAGTACTTC. The encoded protein is CASSKVAPPRIIRTYEQYF.

The CDR3 loop reads CASSSGTSVHEQFF. CDR3 nucleotide sequence: TGTGCCAGCAGCTCCGGGACTAGCGTCCATGAGCAGTTCTTC. The chain recombines TRBV7-9 with TRBJ2-1, with 10 positions matching TRBD2. The CDR3 is made up of 14 amino acids. V trimming: 4 bases; J trimming: 8 bases; junction bases outside the gene matches: 5. The germline V gene encodes CDR1 SEHNR and CDR2 FQNEAQ (reference sequence).

The gene calls are TRBV19 and TRBJ1-5; 7 bases line up with TRBD1. This CDR3 comprises 13 residues. The germline V gene encodes CDR1 LNHDA and CDR2 SQIVND (reference sequence). V was pared by 8 bases and J by 5 bases, with 6 bases of the junction left unmatched. The CDR3 spells CASYDREDQPQHF. The CDR3 bases are TGTGCCAGTTACGACAGGGAGGATCAGCCCCAGCATTTT.

The chain has TRBV27 and TRBJ1-1, with 8 bases matching TRBD1. Germline V gene lookup returns CDR1 MNHEY and CDR2 SMNVEV (reference sequence). This CDR3 is built from 14 residues. The V gene end was trimmed by 3 bases and the J gene end by 10 bases; junction bases not matched to a gene: 10. As DNA, the CDR3 is TGTGCCAGCAGTTTGATGGACAGGGCGACTCGAGCTTTCTTT. This gives the protein CASSLMDRATRAFF.

The chain links TRBV27 to TRBJ1-5; TRBD1 matches 7 bases. CDR3 length equals 18 residues. Germline V gene sequence: CDR1 MNHEY, CDR2 SMNVEV (reference sequence). J lost 6 bases, V lost 2 bases, and 16 bases had no gene match. CDR3 loop: CASSLQGDYNPPSQPQHF. The CDR3, as DNA: TGTGCCAGCAGTTTACAGGGGGATTACAATCCCCCAAGTCAGCCCCAGCATTTT.

V is TRBV4-1 and J is TRBJ1-1; TRBD1 is a possible D gene (5 bases). Trimming left V 5 bases short and J 5 bases short, with 12 bases between. CDR1 is MGHRA, CDR2 YSYEKL, per germline. This CDR3 is 13 amino acids long. The CDR3 sequence is CASSIGRATEAFF. CDR3 DNA sequence: TGCGCCAGCAGCATCGGCAGGGCTACTGAAGCTTTCTTT.

The chain carries TRBV9 and TRBJ1-1; D is ambiguous. This CDR3 is 14 amino acids long. Germline V CDR1 and CDR2: SGDLS, YYNGEE. V lost 5 bases to trimming and J lost 0 bases, with 11 bases between them. The CDR3, as DNA: TGTGCCAGCAGTAGTGGAGATATGAACACTGAAGCTTTCTTT. It yields the protein CASSSGDMNTEAFF.

The chain carries TRBV5-4 and TRBJ1-1; D gene unclear. Germline lookup yields CDR1 SGHNT and CDR2 YYREEE (reference sequence). V was shortened by 4 bases and J by 0 bases, with 13 bases between the two germline ends. This CDR3 contains 15 residues. The CDR3 DNA reads TGTGCCAGCAGCCCCTCGGGAAACATGAACACTGAAGCTTTCTTT. This gives the protein CASSPSGNMNTEAFF.

The chain has TRBV5-1 and TRBJ2-3; possible D gene TRBD1, 6 bases. Germline V gene sequence: CDR1 SGHRS, CDR2 YFSETQ. This CDR3 has 14 residues. Trimming stripped 0 bases from V and 2 bases from J, with 7 bases between. The DNA of the CDR3 is TGCGCCAGCAGCTTGGACAGGGTCACAGATACGCAGTATTTT. Translation: CASSLDRVTDTQYF.

The chain joins TRBV29-1 to TRBJ2-7, with D maybe TRBD1 (5 bases). The CDR3 contains 11 residues. V lost 4 bases and J 2 bases, leaving 6 bases between the germline ends. CDR1 and CDR2 from the germline V gene are SQVTM and ANQGSEA. As DNA, the CDR3 is TGCAGCGTTGGCAGGGCCTACGAGCAGTACTTC. It codes for CSVGRAYEQYF.

This sequence joins TRBV19 and TRBJ2-3; no clear D. Germline CDR1 LNHDA, CDR2 SQIVND (reference sequence). The CDR3 is 12 amino acids. V was cut by 3 bases and J by 2 bases, with 3 bases left in between. CDR3 sequence reads: CASSISTDTQYF. CDR3 DNA sequence: TGTGCCAGTAGTATCTCCACAGATACGCAGTATTTT.

The V call is TRBV15, the J call TRBJ1-5; 10 nucleotides match TRBD1. With 0 bases clipped from V and 7 bases from J, the junction kept 9 bases outside the gene matches. Germline-derived CDR1 and CDR2 are LNHNV and YYDKDF (reference sequence). CDR3 length: 17 residues. The chain's CDR3 is CATSRDRTGGVWQPQHF. CDR3 nucleotide sequence: TGTGCCACCAGCAGAGACAGGACAGGGGGGGTGTGGCAGCCCCAGCATTTT.